This is a list of T cell receptor beta chains from one sample in a study of control samples from healthy donors and cancer patients. Profiled with immunoSEQ multiplex PCR; TCRdb holds only in-frame clones, not every one. The table has under 150,000 clones, approximately 88% seen once. Sequenced material: blood. The receptors shown here come from a man aged 40-49 years in good health. Each CDR3 is given with its conserved first and last residue. The order of the fields is D gene, V gene, J gene, clone size, CDR3 protein, CDR3 DNA. A D gene is named only where the DNA matches it firmly. Only some rows state a clone size, as once, few, many or a class for expanded clones.

D: -; V: TRBV24-1; J: TRBJ2-5; size: -; CDR3: CATSEHGSRGTQYF; DNA: TGTGCCACCAGTGAACATGGCAGCAGGGGGACCCAGTACTTC
D: -; V: TRBV4-3; J: TRBJ1-4; size: once; CDR3: CASSQVGPLRGPEKLFF; DNA: TGCGCCAGCAGCCAAGTAGGGCCTCTCAGAGGCCCTGAAAAACTGTTTTTT
D: TRBD1; V: TRBV4-1; J: TRBJ1-1; size: -; CDR3: CASSHRDRGTEAFF; DNA: TGCGCCAGCAGCCACCGGGACAGGGGAACTGAAGCTTTCTTT
D: TRBD2; V: TRBV20-1; J: TRBJ2-7; size: -; CDR3: CSASSQRGLYEQYF; DNA: TGCAGTGCTAGTAGCCAGCGGGGGCTCTACGAGCAGTACTTC
D: -; V: TRBV14; J: TRBJ2-7; size: once; CDR3: CASSAGLTYEQYF; DNA: TGTGCCAGCTCTGCAGGGTTAACCTACGAGCAGTACTTC
D: TRBD1; V: TRBV2; J: TRBJ1-2; size: -; CDR3: CASSADRGRDYGYTF; DNA: TGTGCCAGCAGTGCAGACAGGGGGCGCGACTATGGCTACACCTTC
D: -; V: TRBV5-1; J: TRBJ1-5; size: -; CDR3: CASSPGWGSNQPQHF; DNA: TGCGCCAGCAGCCCCGGCTGGGGAAGCAATCAGCCCCAGCATTTT
D: TRBD1; V: TRBV5-1; J: TRBJ1-6; size: once; CDR3: CASKGDRGNSPLHF; DNA: TGCGCCAGCAAAGGGGACAGGGGAAATTCACCCCTCCACTTT
D: -; V: TRBV6-6; J: TRBJ1-5; size: -; CDR3: CASSYEGQGNQPQHF; DNA: TGTGCCAGCAGTTATGAGGGGCAGGGCAATCAGCCCCAGCATTTT
D: -; V: TRBV12-3/TRBV12-4; J: TRBJ1-2; size: -; CDR3: CASSFFDSLGYTF; DNA: TGTGCCAGCAGTTTTTTCGACTCGTTAGGCTACACCTTC
D: -; V: TRBV4-3; J: TRBJ1-2; size: few; CDR3: CASSQDRGIYGYTF; DNA: TGCGCCAGCAGCCAAGACAGGGGAATCTATGGCTACACCTTC
D: -; V: TRBV25-1; J: TRBJ2-7; size: -; CDR3: CASSDQGTYEQYF; DNA: TGTGCCAGCAGTGATCAGGGTACCTACGAGCAGTACTTC
D: -; V: TRBV7-2; J: TRBJ1-3; size: -; CDR3: CASSSRDWTNTIYF; DNA: TGTGCCAGCAGCTCCCGGGACTGGACAAACACCATATATTTT
D: -; V: TRBV28; J: TRBJ2-7; size: -; CDR3: CASSLLPKTYEQYF; DNA: TGTGCCAGCAGTTTACTGCCAAAAACCTACGAGCAGTACTTC
D: TRBD1; V: TRBV19; J: TRBJ1-1; size: -; CDR3: CASSITTGGVGAFF; DNA: TGTGCCAGTAGTATCACGACAGGGGGTGTCGGGGCTTTCTTT
D: TRBD1; V: TRBV7-9; J: TRBJ2-1; size: once; CDR3: CASSPRDRGRDEQFF; DNA: TGTGCCAGCAGCCCCCGGGACAGGGGTCGGGATGAGCAGTTCTTC
D: TRBD1; V: TRBV19; J: TRBJ2-7; size: -; CDR3: CASSPAGQGTYEQYF; DNA: TGTGCCAGTAGTCCTGCTGGACAGGGAACCTACGAGCAGTACTTC
D: TRBD2; V: TRBV3-1/TRBV3-2; J: TRBJ2-1; size: -; CDR3: CASSQGLAAYNEQFF; DNA: TGTGCCAGCAGCCAAGGACTAGCGGCATACAATGAGCAGTTCTTC
D: -; V: TRBV10-1; J: TRBJ2-3; size: -; CDR3: CASSTSRGADTQYF; DNA: TGCGCCAGCTCAACTTCCAGGGGCGCAGATACGCAGTATTTT
D: -; V: TRBV19; J: TRBJ1-5; size: -; CDR3: CASSSRGGNQPQHF; DNA: TGTGCCAGTAGTTCACGGGGAGGCAATCAGCCCCAGCATTTT
D: -; V: TRBV3-1/TRBV3-2; J: TRBJ2-4; size: -; CDR3: CASSRDWNIQYF; DNA: TGTGCCAGCAGCCGAGACTGGAACATTCAGTACTTC
D: TRBD1; V: TRBV2; J: TRBJ1-5; size: -; CDR3: CASSRDRPDQPQHF; DNA: TGTGCCAGCAGTCGGGACAGGCCAGACCAGCCCCAGCATTTT
D: -; V: TRBV18; J: TRBJ1-1; size: -; CDR3: CASSPPGLGMMNTEAFF; DNA: TGTGCCAGCTCACCACCGGGGCTGGGTATGATGAACACTGAAGCTTTCTTT
D: -; V: TRBV7-9; J: TRBJ2-3; size: -; CDR3: CASRFLDTQYF; DNA: TGTGCCAGCCGCTTTCTAGATACGCAGTATTTT
D: -; V: TRBV7-9; J: TRBJ1-1; size: -; CDR3: CASSLLGNTEAFF; DNA: TGTGCCAGCAGCTTACTTGGGAACACTGAAGCTTTCTTT
D: -; V: TRBV19; J: TRBJ2-2; size: once; CDR3: CASSIEAGELFF; DNA: TGTGCCAGTAGTATAGAAGCCGGGGAGCTGTTTTTT
D: TRBD2; V: TRBV5-1; J: TRBJ2-1; size: -; CDR3: CASSRLAAHNEQFF; DNA: TGCGCCAGCAGTCGACTAGCGGCGCACAATGAGCAGTTCTTC
D: -; V: TRBV7-9; J: TRBJ2-3; size: -; CDR3: CASSLKGDTQYF; DNA: TGTGCCAGCAGCCTAAAGGGCGATACGCAGTATTTT
D: -; V: TRBV11-3; J: TRBJ2-5; size: -; CDR3: CASSPYEGGSKGETQYF; DNA: TGTGCCAGCAGCCCCTACGAGGGGGGCAGTAAGGGGGAGACCCAGTACTTC
D: TRBD1; V: TRBV6-1; J: TRBJ2-7; size: -; CDR3: CASSDRGISYEQYF; DNA: TGTGCCAGCAGTGACAGGGGGATCTCCTACGAGCAGTACTTC
D: -; V: TRBV24-1; J: TRBJ1-2; size: -; CDR3: CATSGREANYGYTF; DNA: TGTGCCACCAGTGGAAGGGAAGCTAACTATGGCTACACCTTC
D: -; V: TRBV11-3; J: TRBJ1-1; size: once; CDR3: CASSPLGGRGEAFF; DNA: TGTGCCAGCAGCCCCTTGGGGGGGCGGGGTGAAGCTTTCTTT
D: TRBD1; V: TRBV5-6; J: TRBJ1-1; size: -; CDR3: CASSLLSYKAGGGTEAFF; DNA: TGTGCCAGCAGCTTATTGAGTTATAAGGCAGGGGGCGGCACTGAAGCTTTCTTT
D: -; V: TRBV27; J: TRBJ2-7; size: few; CDR3: CASSGAGRSGEQYF; DNA: TGTGCCAGCAGTGGGGCAGGGAGATCGGGCGAGCAGTACTTC
D: -; V: TRBV19; J: TRBJ1-2; size: -; CDR3: CASSIPLGVVSGYTF; DNA: TGTGCCAGTAGTATACCCCTGGGAGTGGTGTCCGGCTACACCTTC
D: TRBD1; V: TRBV2; J: TRBJ2-1; size: once; CDR3: CASSSPGQGAYEQFF; DNA: TGTGCCAGCAGTTCCCCGGGACAGGGGGCCTATGAGCAGTTCTTC
D: -; V: TRBV4-1; J: TRBJ1-1; size: few; CDR3: CASSQVRGMNTEAFF; DNA: TGCGCCAGCAGCCAAGTCCGGGGCATGAACACTGAAGCTTTCTTT
D: -; V: TRBV27; J: TRBJ2-1; size: -; CDR3: CASSLSAGLDYNEQFF; DNA: TGTGCCAGCAGTTTATCGGCGGGACTTGACTACAATGAGCAGTTCTTC
D: TRBD2; V: TRBV10-3; J: TRBJ2-3; size: -; CDR3: CAISRSGGQGDTQYF; DNA: TGTGCCATTAGCCGGAGCGGGGGCCAGGGAGATACGCAGTATTTT
D: -; V: TRBV9; J: TRBJ2-2; size: -; CDR3: CASSVSRAGELFF; DNA: TGTGCCAGCAGCGTATCTAGGGCCGGGGAGCTGTTTTTT
D: TRBD1; V: TRBV11-3; J: TRBJ2-3; size: -; CDR3: CASSRSDRGTTDTQYF; DNA: TGTGCCAGCAGCAGATCGGACAGGGGAACCACAGATACGCAGTATTTT
D: TRBD1; V: TRBV11-3; J: TRBJ2-7; size: -; CDR3: CASSSYRGPSYEQYF; DNA: TGTGCCAGCAGCTCCTACAGGGGGCCCTCCTACGAGCAGTACTTC
D: TRBD2; V: TRBV9; J: TRBJ2-1; size: -; CDR3: CASSVEERGNNEQFF; DNA: TGTGCCAGCAGCGTAGAGGAGCGGGGGAACAATGAGCAGTTCTTC
D: -; V: TRBV5-4; J: TRBJ2-3; size: -; CDR3: CASSSSGTDTQYF; DNA: TGTGCCAGCAGCTCTAGCGGCACAGATACGCAGTATTTT
D: -; V: TRBV11-3; J: TRBJ1-4; size: -; CDR3: CASSLEWGNGNEKLFF; DNA: TGTGCCAGCAGCTTAGAATGGGGCAATGGTAATGAAAAACTGTTTTTT
D: TRBD1; V: TRBV24-1; J: TRBJ2-5; size: few; CDR3: CATSDRTGVKETQYF; DNA: TGTGCCACCAGTGACCGGACAGGGGTCAAAGAGACCCAGTACTTC
D: -; V: TRBV18; J: TRBJ2-3; size: -; CDR3: CASSPVGASTDTQYF; DNA: TGTGCCAGCTCACCCGTCGGGGCCAGCACAGATACGCAGTATTTT
D: TRBD2; V: TRBV10-3; J: TRBJ2-5; size: -; CDR3: CAISSGTSGAETQYF; DNA: TGTGCCATCAGTTCAGGGACTAGCGGGGCGGAGACCCAGTACTTC
D: -; V: TRBV6-1; J: TRBJ1-6; size: -; CDR3: CASSERGIRNSPLHF; DNA: TGTGCCAGCAGTGAAAGGGGGATACGTAATTCACCCCTCCACTTT
D: -; V: TRBV19; J: TRBJ2-7; size: -; CDR3: CASSISPYEQYF; DNA: TGTGCCAGTAGTATTAGTCCCTACGAGCAGTACTTC
D: -; V: TRBV30; J: TRBJ2-7; size: once; CDR3: CAWSVRDNSYEQYF; DNA: TGTGCCTGGAGTGTCCGGGACAACTCCTACGAGCAGTACTTC
D: TRBD1; V: TRBV3-1/TRBV3-2; J: TRBJ2-7; size: -; CDR3: CASSLRTGKDEQYF; DNA: TGTGCCAGCAGCCTTAGGACAGGGAAGGACGAGCAGTACTTC
D: TRBD2; V: TRBV5-1; J: TRBJ2-7; size: -; CDR3: CASSLAGLAGGTYEQYF; DNA: TGCGCCAGCAGCTTGGCAGGACTAGCGGGGGGGACCTACGAGCAGTACTTC
D: -; V: TRBV30; J: TRBJ1-2; size: -; CDR3: CAWKQGTGYTF; DNA: TGTGCCTGGAAACAGGGTACTGGCTACACCTTC